Below, 31 T cell receptor beta chains from the same sample are listed, as sequenced in a study of shared clonotypes between healthy human individuals. Data came from immunoSEQ multiplex PCR; TCRdb stores just in-frame clones and leaves some out. Altogether about 1.1 million clones are present, approximately 80% being singletons, with the ten largest covering about 0.89%. The sample was memory CD4+ T cells from PBMCs. Subset reported: CD45RA-negative fraction. Receptors originate from a man between 18 and 29 years old in good health. Some clones in this sample may be carry-over from other donors' samples.

Here the CDR3 DNA reads TGTGCCAGCAGCTCATGGACGGGATACGAGCAGTACTTC. Amino acid sequence: CASSSWTGYEQYF. The chain employs TRBV7-9 and TRBJ2-7; TRBD2 might be the D (5 bases). The germline V and J ends were trimmed by 4 bases and 4 bases, with 11 bases remaining between them. Looked up from germline, CDR1 is SEHNR and CDR2 is FQNEAQ (reference sequence). The CDR3 is made up of 13 amino acids.

This clone was seen ten or more times. V usage is TRBV5-8 and J usage is TRBJ1-1; no clear D gene. V lost 4 bases and J 3 bases, leaving 4 bases between the germline ends. CDR1 and CDR2 from the germline V gene are SGHTS and YDEGEE. The CDR3 has 11 amino acids. The CDR3 region has the DNA TGTGCCAGCAGCGGGTACACTGAAGCTTTCTTT. Translation gives CASSGYTEAFF.

The chain links TRBV10-2 to TRBJ1-5; possible D gene TRBD1, 6 bases. Trimming pared 6 bases from V and 1 base from J, leaving 10 bases between. The germline gives CDR1 WSHSY, CDR2 SAAADI. The CDR3 extends over 14 amino acids. CDR3 sequence: CASRAGQSNQPQHF. For the CDR3, the DNA is TGCGCCAGCAGGGCCGGACAGAGCAATCAGCCCCAGCATTTT.

The chain is built from TRBV6-6 and TRBJ2-7; no firm D call. The germline V gene encodes CDR1 MNHNY and CDR2 SVGAGI (reference sequence). With 6 bases removed from V and 7 bases from J, the gap between germline ends came to 22 bases. The CDR3 contains 15 residues. This CDR3 is CASRKRPEELGEQYF. The CDR3 DNA is TGTGCCAGCAGGAAACGACCGGAAGAATTGGGAGAGCAGTACTTC.

J is TRBJ2-5 and V is TRBV4-3; D might be TRBD1 or TRBD2, each matching 5 bases. The CDR3 is 15 amino acids. Germline CDR1 is LGHNA and CDR2 is YSLEER. Trimming shortened V by 4 bases and J by 4 bases, and 16 bases separated the two germline ends. Here the CDR3 reads CASSRTGTLTETQYF. Here the CDR3 DNA reads TGCGCCAGCAGCCGCACCGGGACCTTAACAGAGACCCAGTACTTC.

As DNA, the CDR3 is TGTGCCAGCAGTTCTACCTGGGTGCGCTACCCTACAGATACGCAGTATTTT. This gives the protein CASSSTWVRYPTDTQYF. The chain couples TRBV28 to TRBJ2-3; D gene unclear. V was pared by 4 bases and J by 3 bases, with 20 bases between. The CDR3 totals 17 residues. Germline CDR1 MDHEN, CDR2 SYDVKM.

This sequence joins TRBV18 and TRBJ2-7; D is perhaps TRBD2 (5 bases). The V end lost 7 bases, the J end lost 5 bases, and 18 bases lay between the germline ends. There are 14 residues in the CDR3. Germline CDR1 and CDR2: KGHSH and LQKENI. CDR3 loop: CASYSARHGDEQYF. CDR3 nucleotides: TGTGCCAGCTACTCTGCCCGCCACGGGGACGAGCAGTACTTC.

This clone was seen a few times. The same CDR3 can be traced to other DNA sequences in this sample. The gene calls are TRBV7-2 and TRBJ1-1, with D tentatively TRBD1 (5 bases). The V gene lost 5 bases and the J gene lost 2 bases, with 9 bases spanning the gap. This CDR3 spans 13 amino acids. Germline V gives CDR1 SGHTA, CDR2 FQGNSA. The CDR3 sequence: CASSRDRNTEAFF. CDR3 DNA: TGTGCCAGCAGCCGGGACCGAAACACTGAAGCTTTCTTT.

This clone has more than one count but fewer than ten. The chain employs TRBV5-1 and TRBJ2-1; 8 positions agree with TRBD2. The germline V gene has CDR1 SGHRS and CDR2 YFSETQ. The CDR3 loop spans 17 amino acids. V was pared by 6 bases and J by 5 bases, with 16 bases of the junction left unmatched. CDR3 nucleotide sequence: TGCGCCAGCAACCTTCGCGGTCTTGCTAGCGGGCACAATGAGCAGTTCTTC. This sequence encodes CASNLRGLASGHNEQFF.

V and J are TRBV2 and TRBJ2-7; D gene ambiguous. V lost 7 bases to trimming and J lost 5 bases, with 18 bases between them. This CDR3 has 14 residues. Germline V lookup: CDR1 SNHLY, CDR2 FYNNEI. CDR3 sequence: CASTREPGVNEQYF. DNA for the CDR3: TGTGCCAGCACCAGAGAGCCGGGCGTCAACGAGCAGTACTTC.

The chain recombines TRBV9 with TRBJ2-1; D possibly matches TRBD1 or TRBD2 (5 bases each). The V gene lost 4 bases and the J gene lost 0 bases, with 17 bases spanning the gap. Germline V gives CDR1 SGDLS, CDR2 YYNGEE. The CDR3 is 17 residues long. DNA for the CDR3: TGTGCCAGCAGCCTAGTTTTTGGGGACCCCTCCTACAATGAGCAGTTCTTC. Amino acid sequence: CASSLVFGDPSYNEQFF. The full variable domain, in which reference TRBV9 and TRBJ2-1 provide the parts outside the CDR3, is DSGVTQTPKHLITATGQRVTLRCSPRSGDLSVYWYQQSLDQGLQFLIQYYNGEERAKGNILERFSAQQFPDLHSELNLSSLELGDSALYFCASSLVFGDPSYNEQFFGPGTRLTVL.

The chain recombines TRBV28 with TRBJ2-2; no clear D. The germline V gene has CDR1 MDHEN and CDR2 SYDVKM. This CDR3 contains 14 residues. With 3 bases removed from V and 6 bases from J, the gap between germline ends came to 11 bases. The DNA for the CDR3 is TGTGCCAGCAGTTTCCCCGTCGGGTCCGGGGAGCTGTTTTTT. Amino acids: CASSFPVGSGELFF.

For the CDR3, the DNA is TGTGCCACAGGGGGGGCGCCTAAGTACGAGCAGTACTTC. Translating it yields CATGGAPKYEQYF. The chain has TRBV28 and TRBJ2-7; D possibly matches TRBD1 or TRBD2 (7 bases each). There are 13 residues in the CDR3. The V end lost 10 bases, the J end lost 4 bases, and 17 bases lay between the germline ends. Per germline, CDR1 MDHEN and CDR2 SYDVKM.

The chain couples TRBV15 to TRBJ2-7, with D possibly TRBD1 on 5 matching bases. Trimming removed 4 bases from V and 6 bases from J, with 7 bases in between. Per germline, CDR1 LNHNV and CDR2 YYDKDF (reference sequence). The CDR3 loop spans 11 amino acids. The CDR3 reads CATSIGVEQYF. The DNA for the CDR3 is TGTGCCACCAGCATAGGGGTCGAGCAGTACTTC.

The chain combines TRBV18 with TRBJ2-2; no clear D. Trimming removed 2 bases at V and 2 bases at J, with 18 bases between. This CDR3 has 18 residues. From germline, CDR1 is KGHSH and CDR2 LQKENI. The CDR3 coding sequence is TGTGCCAGCTCACCATGGAGTATGGGCGGCCTAAACACCGGGGAGCTGTTTTTT. The encoded protein is CASSPWSMGGLNTGELFF.

The V gene is TRBV19, the J gene TRBJ2-3; D is uncertain. Germline CDR1 LNHDA, CDR2 SQIVND (reference sequence). V was trimmed by 6 bases and J by 0 bases, leaving 7 bases between them. This CDR3 has 13 residues. The CDR3 here is CASSLGSTDTQYF. For the CDR3, the DNA is TGTGCCAGTAGCCTGGGTAGCACAGATACGCAGTATTTT.

V and J are TRBV18 and TRBJ2-5; no clear D gene. The V gene's germline CDR1 is KGHSH and CDR2 LQKENI. The CDR3 sequence is 14 residues long. The V and J ends lost 6 bases and 2 bases respectively, with 13 bases between them. DNA for the CDR3: TGTGCCAGCTCCACAGAGACCTTGCAAGAGACCCAGTACTTC. The encoded protein is CASSTETLQETQYF.

This clone was picked up a small number of times. The J gene is TRBJ2-7, the V gene TRBV27; 9 nucleotides agree with TRBD1. Per germline, CDR1 MNHEY and CDR2 SMNVEV (reference sequence). V was clipped by 6 bases and J by 5 bases; unmatched bases: 8. This CDR3 has 14 amino acids. CDR3 protein: CASSRLDRGHEQYF. The CDR3 DNA reads TGTGCCAGCAGCAGATTGGACAGGGGACACGAGCAGTACTTC.

This chain joins TRBV6-1 and TRBJ2-5, with D uncertain. The CDR3 runs to 12 residues. Germline CDR1 reads MNHNS; CDR2 reads SASEGT. V gave up 4 bases and J gave up 10 bases, with 13 bases separating them. The CDR3 region has the DNA TGTGCCAGCAGTGCCGCCAGCAACAGCCAGTACTTC. Translation: CASSAASNSQYF.

The chain is built from TRBV7-2 and TRBJ1-1; 9 nucleotides match TRBD1. CDR1 and CDR2 (germline): SGHTA, FQGNSA. The CDR3 loop spans 14 amino acids. V shed 5 bases, J shed 4 bases, and the junction held 5 bases outside the gene matches. For the CDR3, the DNA is TGTGCCAGCAGCGAGAGGGGACAGGGCACTGAAGCTTTCTTT. It specifies CASSERGQGTEAFF.

The rearrangement uses TRBV11-1 and TRBJ2-7; D unresolved. Per the germline V gene, CDR1 is SGHAT and CDR2 is FQDESV (reference sequence). This CDR3 comprises 16 residues. V was pared by 5 bases and J by 0 bases, with 17 bases between. This CDR3 is CASSLGVGGSSYEQYF. The DNA for the CDR3 is TGTGCCAGCAGCCTCGGCGTGGGCGGTTCCTCCTACGAGCAGTACTTC.

About this clone itself: With a much larger clone just one base away, this may be a read error. The same CDR3 can be traced to other DNA sequences in this sample. The gene calls are TRBV25-1 and TRBJ2-3, with D possibly being TRBD1 or TRBD2 (6 bases each). CDR3 length: 15 amino acids. Germline values: CDR1 MGHDK, CDR2 SYGVNS. CDR3 sequence: CASSERDRGADTQYF. The CDR3, as DNA: TGTGCCAGCAGTGAACGGGATAGGGGGGCAGATACGCAGTACTTT.

The chain recombines TRBV6-5 with TRBJ2-7; maybe TRBD1 (6 bases). The CDR3 runs to 14 residues. The ends were cut back, 3 bases at V and 5 bases at J, with 14 bases in the middle. CDR1 MNHEY and CDR2 SVGAGI come from the germline V gene. The CDR3 loop is CASSYKPRGHEQYF. CDR3 bases: TGTGCCAGCAGTTATAAGCCCAGGGGCCACGAGCAGTACTTC.

This clone turned up a few times. V is TRBV19 and J is TRBJ1-3, with no clear D. This CDR3 has 15 residues. V was pared by 3 bases and J by 0 bases, with 9 bases between. The V gene's germline CDR1 is LNHDA and CDR2 SQIVND (reference sequence). The DNA for the CDR3 is TGTGCCAGTAGTATTCAGGTCTTCTCTGGAAACACCATATATTTT. Translating it yields CASSIQVFSGNTIYF. The entire variable domain, with the rest obtained from reference TRBV19 and TRBJ1-3, is as follows: DGGITQSPKYLFRKEGQNVTLSCEQNLNHDAMYWYRQDPGQGLRLIYYSQIVNDFQKGDIAEGYSVSREKKESFPLTVTSAQKNPTAFYLCASSIQVFSGNTIYFGEGSWLTVV.

The V call is TRBV5-1, the J call TRBJ2-7; D not certain. The CDR3 spans 15 residues. Between the trimmed V and J ends, which lost 4 bases and 1 base, there was a span of 15 bases. CDR1 and CDR2 from the germline V gene are SGHRS and YFSETQ. CDR3 coding DNA: TGCGCCAGCAGCAGGTCGCAGACCGAGTCCTACGAGCAGTACTTC. It translates to CASSRSQTESYEQYF.

The V and J genes are TRBV18 and TRBJ1-2; 8 positions agree with TRBD1. CDR3 size: 18 residues. Trimming took 3 bases from V and 1 from J; bases not matched to a gene: 13. Per germline, CDR1 KGHSH and CDR2 LQKENI. CDR3 amino acids: CASSPTLRDRPINYGYTF. Written as DNA, the CDR3 is TGTGCCAGCTCACCCACTCTGAGGGACAGGCCGATTAACTATGGCTACACCTTC.

J is TRBJ2-3 and V is TRBV6-1; 9 positions match TRBD1. V was clipped by 10 bases and J by 6 bases; unmatched bases: 8. Germline CDR1 reads MNHNS; CDR2 reads SASEGT. The CDR3 spans 13 residues. CDR3 coding DNA: TGTGCCACCGTCCGGGACAGGGCCGATACGCAGTATTTT. Encoded protein: CATVRDRADTQYF.

This clone was seen only once. The V and J genes are TRBV19 and TRBJ2-1; a possible D gene is TRBD2 (6 bases). The CDR3 runs to 17 residues. V gave up 5 bases and J gave up 6 bases, with 23 bases separating them. Germline loops: CDR1 LNHDA, CDR2 SQIVND (reference sequence). CDR3 sequence (DNA): TGTGCCAGTAGTTGGAGCTTGGGCAGGGAGGCGTTCAATGAGCAGTTCTTC. Its translation is CASSWSLGREAFNEQFF.

This sequence joins TRBV6-5 and TRBJ2-3, with 7 bases identical to TRBD1. Germline loops: CDR1 MNHEY, CDR2 SVGAGI. V shed 6 bases, J shed 2 bases, and the junction held 8 bases outside the gene matches. This CDR3 is built from 15 residues. The CDR3 spells CASSRTGTVTDTQYF. The CDR3 nucleotides are TGTGCCAGCAGCCGAACCGGGACAGTCACAGATACGCAGTATTTT.

The chain couples TRBV7-2 to TRBJ2-3, with 8 bases identical to TRBD2. CDR1 and CDR2 (germline): SGHTA, FQGNSA. Trimming took 1 base from V and 6 from J; bases not matched to a gene: 6. The CDR3 length is 15 residues. CDR3 sequence: CASSLVSGGGDTQYF. DNA of the CDR3: TGTGCCAGCAGCTTAGTCAGCGGGGGAGGGGATACGCAGTATTTT.

In this sample, this clone turned up a few times. This chain links TRBV6-5 with TRBJ1-1; D not certain. The germline gives CDR1 MNHEY, CDR2 SVGAGI. The CDR3 length is 13 residues. V shed 2 bases and J shed 3 bases, with 7 bases lying between them. The CDR3 DNA sequence: TGTGCCAGCAGTTACGGGCGGCACACTGAAGCTTTCTTT. It encodes CASSYGRHTEAFF.